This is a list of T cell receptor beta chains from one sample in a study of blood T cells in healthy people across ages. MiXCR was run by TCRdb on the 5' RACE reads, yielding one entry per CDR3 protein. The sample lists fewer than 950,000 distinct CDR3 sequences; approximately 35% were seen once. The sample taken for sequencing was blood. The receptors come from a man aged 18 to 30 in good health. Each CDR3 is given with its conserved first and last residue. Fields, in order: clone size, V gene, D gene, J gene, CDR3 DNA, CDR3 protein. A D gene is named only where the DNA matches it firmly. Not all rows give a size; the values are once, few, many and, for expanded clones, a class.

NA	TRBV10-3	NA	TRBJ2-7	TGTGCCATCAGTGAGTCGGCGAGCTCCTACAATGAGCAGTACTTC	CAISESASSYNEQYF
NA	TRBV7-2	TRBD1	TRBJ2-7	TGTGCCAGCAGCTTCCCCGGGACAGATTACAATGAGCAGTACTTC	CASSFPGTDYNEQYF
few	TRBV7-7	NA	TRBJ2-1	TGTGCCAGCAGCCAGAACTACGGCAATGAGCAGTTCTTC	CASSQNYGNEQFF
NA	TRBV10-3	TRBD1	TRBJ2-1	TGTGCCATGTCACCTGGGATGACAGGGGGCACCGAGACCCAGTTCTTC	CAMSPGMTGGTETQFF
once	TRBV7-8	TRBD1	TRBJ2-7	TGTGCCAGCAGCTTAGAGGACAGGGACCCCTACGAGCAGTACTTC	CASSLEDRDPYEQYF
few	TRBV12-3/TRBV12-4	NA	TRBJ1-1	TGTGCCAGCAGTTCCCCGACAGGCCTGAACACTGAAGCTTTCTTT	CASSSPTGLNTEAFF
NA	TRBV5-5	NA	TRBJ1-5	TGTGCCAGCAGCTTGGAGGGGGGGCGATATCAGCCCCAGCATTTT	CASSLEGGRYQPQHF
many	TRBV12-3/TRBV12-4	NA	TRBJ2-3	TGTGCCAGCAGTTTGGGGACACCTACACCCTCTAACACAGATACGCAGTATTTT	CASSLGTPTPSNTDTQYF
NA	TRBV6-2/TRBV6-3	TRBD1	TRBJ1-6	TGTGCCAGCGGACAGGGTGGTAATTCACCCCTCCACTTT	CASGQGGNSPLHF
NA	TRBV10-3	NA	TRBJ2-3	TGTGCCATTCTAGGGACATCAAGCACAGATACGCAGTATTTT	CAILGTSSTDTQYF
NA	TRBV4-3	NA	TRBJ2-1	TGCGCCAGCAGCCTATTAACAGGGACCAATGAGCAGTTCTTC	CASSLLTGTNEQFF
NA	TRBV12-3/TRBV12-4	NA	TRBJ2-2	TGTGCCAGCAGGATGGAGGGGGCCGGGGAGCTGTTTTTT	CASRMEGAGELFF
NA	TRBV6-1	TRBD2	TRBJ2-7	TGTGCCAGCAGTGAAGCGGGACTAGCGGGGACTCTGGGCAATGAGCAGTACTTC	CASSEAGLAGTLGNEQYF
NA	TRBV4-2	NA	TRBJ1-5	TGTGCCAGCAGCTCCGTGGGGGAACGTAATCAGCCCCAGCATTTT	CASSSVGERNQPQHF
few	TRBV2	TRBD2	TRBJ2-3	TGTGCCAGCAGCTTCATTAGCGGGGGGGCCTCAGATACGCAGTATTTT	CASSFISGGASDTQYF
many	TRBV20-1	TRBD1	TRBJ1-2	TGCAGTGCTAGAGGGGACAGTATGAGCTACACCTTC	CSARGDSMSYTF
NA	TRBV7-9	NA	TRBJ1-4	TGTGCCAGCAGCGTAAATGAAAAACTGTTTTTT	CASSVNEKLFF
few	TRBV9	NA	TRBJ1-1	TGTGCCAGCAGCGTAGAAGAGGGGCCTGAAGCTTTCTTT	CASSVEEGPEAFF
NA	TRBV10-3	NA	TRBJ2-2	TGTGCCATCAGTGAGGGGCGGACAGAAAACACCGGGGAGCTGTTTTTT	CAISEGRTENTGELFF
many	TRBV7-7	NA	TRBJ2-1	TGTGCCAGCAGCTTGGGGCAGAACGGAGGTGAGCAGTTCTTC	CASSLGQNGGEQFF